A single sample is the source of the 18 T cell receptor beta chains below, sequenced in a study of CD8 T cells in Susac syndrome. Random hexamers served to reverse transcribe roughly 0.45 to 1 ug RNA. TCRdb used MiXCR to reprocess the immunoSEQ multiplex PCR reads, holding one entry per CDR3 protein. The sample includes 150,000 or so distinct CDR3 sequences, roughly 95% of them seen just once. The sequencing sample was made of CD4+ T cells from PBMCs. The origin of the receptors is a human donor with Susac syndrome.

This clonotype was recorded once. The chain joins TRBV2 to TRBJ2-1, with D tentatively TRBD1 or TRBD2 (5 bases each). V was pared by 4 bases and J by 9 bases, with 7 bases between. CDR3 size: 11 residues. Germline V lookup: CDR1 SNHLY, CDR2 FYNNEI. The chain's CDR3 is CASSGGSEQFF. The CDR3 DNA follows: TGTGCCAGCAGTGGGGGGAGTGAGCAGTTCTTC.

The chain combines TRBV28 with TRBJ2-1; the match to TRBD2 covers 8 bases. The CDR3 sequence is 14 residues long. The V segment lost 5 bases and the J segment 7 bases; nucleotides outside the gene matches: 7. Germline CDR1 and CDR2: MDHEN and SYDVKM. CDR3 DNA: TGTGCCAGCAGTCTCCAGCGGGAGCTAAATGAGCAGTTCTTC. Protein product: CASSLQRELNEQFF.

This clonotype was recorded once. The chain joins TRBV27 to TRBJ1-2; no firm D call. CDR1 is MNHEY, CDR2 SMNVEV, per germline (reference sequence). Trimming removed 5 bases at V and 4 bases at J, with 23 bases between. This CDR3 contains 17 residues. CDR3 protein: CASSPKSWVNSPYGYTF. CDR3 sequence (DNA): TGTGCCAGCAGTCCGAAAAGCTGGGTCAACTCCCCCTATGGCTACACCTTC.

V gene TRBV7-9 combines with J gene TRBJ2-7, with 8 bases aligning to TRBD2. Germline CDR1 SEHNR, CDR2 FQNEAQ (reference sequence). The CDR3 contains 13 residues. V lost 6 bases, J lost 6 bases, and 7 bases stayed unmatched. The CDR3 loop is CASSTSGGPEQYV. In DNA form, the CDR3 reads TGTGCCAGCAGTACCAGCGGGGGTCCCGAGCAGTACGTC.

The J gene is TRBJ1-2, the V gene TRBV6-6; D is undetermined. CDR3 size: 12 residues. CDR1 is MNHNY, CDR2 SVGAGI, per germline (reference sequence). The V end lost 5 bases, the J end lost 3 bases, and 7 bases lay between the germline ends. The CDR3 nucleotides read TGTGCCAGCAGTACCCACGACTATGGCTACACCTTC. It encodes CASSTHDYGYTF.

The chain uses TRBV2 and TRBJ1-2, with D possibly being TRBD1 (5 bases). The germline V and J ends were trimmed by 8 bases and 4 bases, with 11 bases remaining between them. Per the germline V gene, CDR1 is SNHLY and CDR2 is FYNNEI. This CDR3 has 12 residues. In DNA, the CDR3 is TGTGCCAGCGCTACGGGGGGCTATGGCTACACCTTC. Translating it yields CASATGGYGYTF.

The chain combines TRBV7-8 with TRBJ2-7; no clear D. The germline CDR1 and CDR2 sequences are SGHVS and FQNEAQ. The CDR3 covers 12 residues. Trimming took 1 base from V and 6 from J, leaving 7 bases between them. Here the CDR3 reads CASSLVRGEQYV. CDR3 DNA: TGTGCCAGCAGCTTAGTAAGAGGCGAGCAGTACGTC.

The chain uses TRBV29-1 and TRBJ2-7; the D gene is possibly TRBD1 (5 bases). V gave up 7 bases and J gave up 0 bases, with 10 bases separating them. CDR3 length equals 12 residues. Germline CDR1 is SQVTM and CDR2 is ANQGSEA. CDR3 nucleotide sequence: TGCAGCGCGGCAGGGTTCTCCTACGAGCAGTACTTC. Encoded protein: CSAAGFSYEQYF.

The V call is TRBV27, the J call TRBJ2-6; possible D gene TRBD1, 6 bases. V shed 8 bases and J shed 1 base, with 9 bases lying between them. CDR3 length: 14 residues. Germline V CDR1 and CDR2: MNHEY, SMNVEV (reference sequence). This CDR3 is CASAQGSGANVLTF. The DNA for the CDR3 is TGTGCCAGCGCACAGGGATCTGGGGCCAACGTCCTGACTTTC.

V is TRBV11-2 and J is TRBJ2-1, with D unclear. V was clipped by 0 bases and J by 4 bases, with 10 bases between them. The CDR3 totals 15 residues. Germline assignment: CDR1 SGHAT and CDR2 FQNNGV. CDR3 loop: CASSLDNGRYNEQFF. CDR3 nucleotides: TGTGCCAGCAGCTTAGATAATGGGCGGTACAATGAGCAGTTCTTC.

The chain combines TRBV6-2 or TRBV6-3 with TRBJ1-1; weak D call: TRBD1 (5 bases). V was clipped by 7 bases and J by 7 bases, with 16 bases between them. Germline CDR1 and CDR2: MNHEY and SVGEGT. The CDR3 consists of 13 residues. The chain's CDR3 is CASTTQGWSEAFF. The DNA for the CDR3 is TGTGCCAGCACCACCCAGGGATGGAGTGAAGCTTTCTTT.

The chain has TRBV20-1 and TRBJ1-6; no definite D call. Between the trimmed V and J ends, which lost 1 base and 0 bases, there was a span of 10 bases. Germline V gene sequence: CDR1 DFQATT, CDR2 SNEGSKA (reference sequence). This CDR3 is built from 16 residues. The CDR3 reads CSARVETSSYNSPLHF. The CDR3 DNA is TGCAGTGCTAGAGTCGAAACCAGCTCCTATAATTCACCCCTCCACTTT.

The chain carries TRBV20-1 and TRBJ1-3, with D perhaps TRBD1 (5 bases). CDR1 DFQATT and CDR2 SNEGSKA come from the germline V gene (reference sequence). The V end lost 5 bases, the J end lost 0 bases, and 11 bases lay between the germline ends. The CDR3 sequence is 14 residues long. CDR3 region: CSAARASSGNTIYF. The CDR3 region has the DNA TGCAGTGCTGCCAGGGCCAGCTCTGGAAACACCATATATTTT.

The chain is built from TRBV7-9 and TRBJ1-2; a weak D match, TRBD1 (5 bases). The germline gives CDR1 SEHNR, CDR2 FQNEAQ (reference sequence). Deletions cut 1 base from V and 0 bases from J, with 9 bases between. This CDR3 comprises 15 residues. The CDR3 spells CASSLGRGSNYGYTF. The CDR3 bases are TGTGCCAGCAGCTTAGGAAGGGGTTCTAACTATGGCTACACCTTC.

CDR3 DNA: TGCAGCGTTGATAAGACAGACACAGATACGCAGTATTTT. Translated, it gives CSVDKTDTDTQYF. V and J are TRBV29-1 and TRBJ2-3, with D tentatively TRBD1 (5 bases). Germline lookup yields CDR1 SQVTM and CDR2 ANQGSEA. Trimming removed 3 bases at V and 2 bases at J, with 9 bases between. The CDR3 is made up of 13 amino acids.

This chain links TRBV5-1 with TRBJ2-1; TRBD2 matches 8 bases. The CDR3 length is 16 residues. Germline V gene data show CDR1 as SGHRS and CDR2 as YFSETQ. The junction had 15 bases not matched to a gene; V was cut back by 7 bases and J by 6 bases. The CDR3 is CASSAEMGGGTNEQFF. For the CDR3, the DNA is TGCGCCAGCTCCGCGGAGATGGGCGGGGGGACCAATGAGCAGTTCTTC.

V gene TRBV12-3 or TRBV12-4 combines with J gene TRBJ1-3; the D gene is possibly TRBD1 (6 bases). Trimming stripped 10 bases from V and 5 bases from J, with 15 bases between. The CDR3 sequence is 13 residues long. CDR3 in DNA: TGTGCCACGGATCCCGGGACAAGAAACACCATATATTTT. This encodes CATDPGTRNTIYF.

The rearrangement links TRBV23-1 to TRBJ2-2; D call uncertain. TRBV23-1 is recorded as an ORF, its role being uncertain. V lost 4 bases and J 4 bases, leaving 10 bases between the germline ends. The CDR3 has 14 amino acids. The CDR3: CASSRTDGTGELFF. DNA of the CDR3: TGCGCCAGCAGTCGGACCGACGGCACCGGGGAGCTGTTTTTT.